This TCR beta chain was identified in a study of CXCR3-negative and CXCR3-positive naive CD8 T cells. As concerns this clonotype: The antigen is unknown.

Findings and limits, study-wide: Naive cells positive for CXCR3 carried more hydrophobic TRB CDR3s than CXCR3-negative ones.

5' RACE that incorporated UMI labels was used to prepare the TRB cDNA libraries. TCRdb reprocessed the 5' RACE reads, with one entry per CDR3 protein and no DNA. Its listing shows about 150,000 distinct CDR3 sequences. CDR1 is SEHNR and CDR2 is FQNEAQ in the germline V gene (reference sequence). CDR3 length: 16 amino acids. The sequenced material came from naive CXCR3+ CD8+ T cells from blood. Subset of the sample: CD45RO-CCR7+CD27+CD95- naive CD8+ T cells expressing CXCR3 (TNR3+). The origin of this receptor is a human donor in good health. Some clones in this sample may be carry-over from other donors' samples. V usage is TRBV7-9 and J usage is TRBJ2-1; TCRdb gives TRBD1 as the D gene, but with no DNA this cannot be confirmed. CDR3 sequence: CASSLATGPRYNEQFF.